This entry features one T cell receptor beta chain sequence. Construction of the TCRbeta library involved unique molecular identifiers. TCRdb reanalysed the PCR reads using MiXCR and keeps one entry per CDR3 protein. The data hold hundreds of thousands of distinct CDR3 sequences, with around 20% observed a single time. Trimming took 3 bases from V and 6 from J, leaving 13 bases between them. Germline CDR1 reads SGHRS; CDR2 reads YFSETQ. The CDR3 covers 15 residues. The data were taken from a study of T-cell reconstitution after alpha-beta-depleted transplantation in children. Source: PBMCs from the stem cell graft donor, taken from the stem cell graft. This TCR came from a human donor who donated a stem cell graft to a child with acute lymphoblastic leukemia. The chain uses TRBV5-1 and TRBJ1-6, with a tentative D call TRBD1 (6 bases). In DNA, the CDR3 is TGCGCCAGCAGCTCCGGAGCGGGGGCTAATTCACCCCTCCACTTT. It specifies CASSSGAGANSPLHF.